The 15 T cell receptor beta chains in this list originate from one sample, sequenced in a study of shared clonotypes between healthy human individuals. The assay was immunoSEQ multiplex PCR, and TCRdb's table has in-frame clones only and misses some. The sample carries about 2.4 million clones, 93% recorded once. The sample taken for sequencing was naive CD4+ T cells from PBMCs. Regarding subset: CD45RA+ positively selected. Receptors originate from a man in his late teens or twenties in good health. Some clones in this sample may be carry-over from other donors' samples.

The chain joins TRBV9 to TRBJ2-7; tentatively, D is TRBD2 (6 bases). This CDR3 spans 15 amino acids. V was cut by 4 bases and J by 4 bases, with 18 bases left in between. Per germline, CDR1 SGDLS and CDR2 YYNGEE. The CDR3: CASSQGTSRGYEQYF. The CDR3 DNA sequence: TGTGCCAGCAGCCAAGGGACTTCTCGAGGGTACGAGCAGTACTTC. Full variable domain (outside the CDR3, taken from reference TRBV9 and TRBJ2-7): DSGVTQTPKHLITATGQRVTLRCSPRSGDLSVYWYQQSLDQGLQFLIQYYNGEERAKGNILERFSAQQFPDLHSELNLSSLELGDSALYFCASSQGTSRGYEQYFGPGTRLTVT.

The sample holds one count of this clone. The J gene is TRBJ2-1, the V gene TRBV18; 9 bases map to TRBD2. The junction had 9 bases not matched to a gene; V was cut back by 0 bases and J by 9 bases. The CDR3 is 16 amino acids. The germline V gene has CDR1 KGHSH and CDR2 LQKENI. CDR3 loop: CASSPPGSGGSVEQFF. CDR3 nucleotides: TGTGCCAGCTCACCACCGGGAAGCGGGGGGTCCGTTGAGCAGTTCTTC.

The chain is built from TRBV6-1 and TRBJ2-1; D remains unclear. The CDR3 is 13 residues long. V lost 8 bases to trimming and J lost 0 bases, with 8 bases between them. The germline V gene encodes CDR1 MNHNS and CDR2 SASEGT. The CDR3 DNA reads TGTGCCAGCGCCCATAACTCCTACAATGAGCAGTTCTTC. Amino acids: CASAHNSYNEQFF.

The V and J genes are TRBV7-2 and TRBJ2-1; tentative D call: TRBD2 (5 bases). Germline V gene data show CDR1 as SGHTA and CDR2 as FQGNSA. V lost 6 bases and J lost 7, with 19 bases in between. This CDR3 has 15 residues. The CDR3 loop is CASRSAEGLVNEQFF. The CDR3 DNA follows: TGTGCCAGCAGATCAGCTGAGGGATTAGTGAATGAGCAGTTCTTC.

The chain is built from TRBV29-1 and TRBJ1-1; a weak D match, TRBD1 (5 bases). CDR3 length: 11 amino acids. V was trimmed by 7 bases and J by 5 bases, leaving 11 bases between them. Per the germline V gene, CDR1 is SQVTM and CDR2 is ANQGSEA. CDR3 in DNA: TGCAGCGCCGACGGGGGAACTGAAGCTTTCTTT. Residues: CSADGGTEAFF.

The chain has TRBV6-5 and TRBJ1-4; tentative D call: TRBD1 (5 bases). The CDR3 is 15 amino acids. CDR1 is MNHEY, CDR2 SVGAGI, per germline. V was pared by 5 bases and J by 6 bases, with 16 bases between. CDR3 nucleotide sequence: TGTGCCAGCAGTCGCACAGGAGTATATTATGAAAAACTGTTTTTT. It codes for CASSRTGVYYEKLFF.

CDR3 sequence: CASSKGGSFSKNIQYF. The CDR3 DNA reads as TGCGCCAGCAGCAAAGGGGGGAGTTTCTCCAAAAACATTCAGTACTTC. This chain links TRBV4-3 with TRBJ2-4, with D possibly being TRBD1 or TRBD2 (6 bases each). Germline CDR1 and CDR2: LGHNA and YSLEER. V lost 5 bases to trimming and J lost 2 bases, with 16 bases between them. The CDR3 loop spans 16 amino acids.

This chain uses TRBV6-5 with TRBJ2-5; no reliable D call. Germline CDR1 is MNHEY and CDR2 is SVGAGI. V lost 2 bases and J 4 bases, leaving 11 bases between the germline ends. This CDR3 is built from 14 residues. The CDR3 reads CASSYRTVRETQYF. CDR3 DNA: TGTGCCAGCAGTTACCGTACAGTGCGAGAGACCCAGTACTTC.

V and J are TRBV28 and TRBJ2-7, with D tentatively TRBD1 (6 bases). The V gene's germline CDR1 is MDHEN and CDR2 SYDVKM. The V and J ends lost 10 bases and 4 bases respectively, with 17 bases between them. The CDR3 length is 13 residues. In DNA form, the CDR3 reads TGTGCCACCATGAGCCGGGACACTTACGAGCAGTACTTC. Translated, it gives CATMSRDTYEQYF.

The chain recombines TRBV5-1 with TRBJ2-5; perhaps D is TRBD1 or TRBD2 (6 bases each). V lost 4 bases to trimming and J lost 5 bases, with 18 bases between them. The CDR3 has 15 amino acids. Germline assignment: CDR1 SGHRS and CDR2 YFSETQ. CDR3 in amino acids: CASSPVGGQGETQYF. CDR3 bases: TGCGCCAGCAGCCCGGTTGGGGGGCAGGGTGAGACCCAGTACTTC.

The chain combines TRBV28 with TRBJ2-1; TRBD2 matches 7 bases. CDR1 is MDHEN and CDR2 is SYDVKM in the germline V gene. V lost 8 bases, J lost 4 bases, and 14 bases stayed unmatched. CDR3 length equals 16 residues. The CDR3 spells CASEWPGGPVYNEQFF. The CDR3 DNA sequence: TGTGCCAGCGAATGGCCGGGAGGCCCTGTTTACAATGAGCAGTTCTTC.

CDR3 sequence: CASSSILAAEGELFF. The DNA of the CDR3 is TGCGCCAGCAGCTCAATACTAGCCGCAGAAGGGGAGCTGTTTTTT. V gene TRBV5-1 combines with J gene TRBJ2-2; the D gene is possibly TRBD2 (6 bases). The CDR3 runs to 15 residues. Trimming removed 3 bases from V and 8 bases from J, with 17 bases in between. Germline V CDR1 and CDR2: SGHRS, YFSETQ.

This clone was recorded once. In the same sample, other DNA sequences code for this CDR3. This chain connects TRBV9 to TRBJ2-7; 7 bases are shared with TRBD1. Germline-derived CDR1 and CDR2 are SGDLS and YYNGEE. This CDR3 region has 15 residues. Unmatched junction bases numbered 4, after V lost 0 bases and J lost 1 base. CDR3 sequence (DNA): TGTGCCAGCAGCGTAGCAGGGGACAGTTCCTACGAGCAGTACTTC. Residues: CASSVAGDSSYEQYF.

This chain connects TRBV28 to TRBJ1-2; 7 bases line up with TRBD1. The CDR3 sequence is 16 residues long. The ends lost 3 bases at V and 2 bases at J; junction bases unmatched: 9. CDR1 and CDR2 (germline): MDHEN, SYDVKM. The CDR3 DNA follows: TGTGCCAGCAGTTTGGGGGACAGCCGCTCCAACTATGGCTACACCTTC. Protein sequence: CASSLGDSRSNYGYTF.

CDR3 region: CASSHDRGIGGYTF. The CDR3 DNA reads as TGTGCCAGCAGCCACGACAGGGGGATCGGCGGCTACACCTTC. V gene TRBV7-2 combines with J gene TRBJ1-2, with 9 nucleotides matching TRBD1. This CDR3 contains 14 residues. The germline CDR1 and CDR2 sequences are SGHTA and FQGNSA. J was trimmed by 8 bases and V by 5 bases; bases with no gene match: 9.